A selection of T cell receptor beta chains follows, all from one sample in a study of blood T cell repertoires in COVID-19. The protocol was immunoSEQ multiplex PCR, while the TCRdb copy is restricted to in-frame clones and leaves out a portion. The data show about 30,000 clones, roughly 82% seen once. Sequencing used peripheral blood. These receptors were obtained from a human donor in a cohort sampled during active COVID-19. CDR3s include the opening cysteine and the closing phenylalanine or tryptophan. D genes are given only for firm matches. Some rows mark clone size as missing; the rest say once, few, many or name a class of expanded clone.

J | V | D | size | CDR3 | DNA
TRBJ1-2 | TRBV6-5 | NA | NA | CASSYSSYGYTF | TGTGCCAGCAGTTATTCGAGCTATGGCTACACCTTC
TRBJ1-5 | TRBV6-5 | NA | NA | CASSSGYSNQPQHF | TGTGCCAGCAGTTCGGGGTATAGCAATCAGCCCCAGCATTTT
TRBJ1-2 | TRBV5-3 | TRBD1 | NA | CARSPWTGEGYTF | TGTGCCAGAAGCCCTTGGACAGGGGAGGGCTACACCTTC
TRBJ2-2 | TRBV27 | NA | once | CASRSEGRVAGELFF | TGTGCCAGCAGGTCTGAGGGAAGGGTGGCCGGGGAGCTGTTTTTT
TRBJ1-2 | TRBV28 | NA | NA | CASSGRTAKGYGYTF | TGTGCCAGCAGTGGGAGGACGGCCAAAGGCTATGGCTACACCTTC
TRBJ1-2 | TRBV24-1 | TRBD1 | once | CATSTPGQGFDYGYTF | TGTGCCACCAGTACTCCGGGACAGGGGTTTGACTATGGCTACACCTTC
TRBJ1-1 | TRBV9 | TRBD1 | NA | CASSERTGVFNTEAFF | TGTGCCAGCAGCGAGCGGACAGGGGTGTTCAACACTGAAGCTTTCTTT
TRBJ1-2 | TRBV27 | NA | NA | CASSLSQGSNYGYTF | TGTGCCAGCAGTTTATCACAGGGTTCTAACTATGGCTACACCTTC
TRBJ2-7 | TRBV27 | TRBD2 | NA | CASRPSAGGSYEQYF | TGTGCCAGCCGACCGAGCGCGGGGGGATCCTACGAGCAGTACTTC
TRBJ2-7 | TRBV7-9 | TRBD1 | NA | CASSLAISGTGASYEQYF | TGTGCCAGCAGCTTAGCTATATCCGGGACAGGGGCCTCCTACGAGCAGTACTTC
TRBJ2-5 | TRBV4-1 | NA | NA | CASSPRPGEAGETQYF | TGCGCCAGCAGCCCCCGCCCCGGGGAGGCCGGAGAGACCCAGTACTTC
TRBJ2-3 | TRBV9 | NA | NA | CASSDKSSTDTQYF | TGTGCCAGCAGCGACAAATCTAGCACAGATACGCAGTATTTT
TRBJ2-5 | TRBV27 | NA | NA | CASTSPEASMETQYF | TGTGCCAGCACCTCTCCTGAAGCTAGTATGGAGACCCAGTACTTC
TRBJ1-2 | TRBV9 | NA | NA | CASFSPPRGYTF | TGTGCCAGCTTCTCTCCGCCGCGCGGCTACACCTTC
TRBJ1-2 | TRBV6-2/TRBV6-3 | NA | NA | CASSLRRSYGYTF | TGTGCCAGCAGTTTGCGACGGAGCTATGGCTACACCTTC
TRBJ2-7 | TRBV10-3 | TRBD1 | NA | CAISRTGGSDEQYF | TGTGCCATCAGTCGGACAGGGGGTAGCGACGAGCAGTACTTC
TRBJ1-4 | TRBV30 | NA | NA | CAWSVRTVDREKLFF | TGTGCCTGGAGTGTCAGGACAGTCGACCGGGAAAAACTGTTTTTT
TRBJ2-3 | TRBV9 | TRBD2 | NA | CASSARLAGGSDTQYF | TGTGCCAGCAGCGCCCGACTAGCGGGGGGATCAGATACGCAGTATTTT
TRBJ2-5 | TRBV5-1 | TRBD1 | NA | CASSLGQGRETQYF | TGCGCCAGCAGCTTGGGACAGGGCAGAGAGACCCAGTACTTC
TRBJ2-1 | TRBV6-6 | TRBD2 | NA | CASSYRGRENEQFF | TGTGCCAGCAGTTACCGGGGGAGGGAGAATGAGCAGTTCTTC
TRBJ1-6 | TRBV29-1 | TRBD1 | once | CSVRTGGSSYNSPLHF | TGCAGCGTCCGGACAGGGGGAAGCTCCTATAATTCACCCCTCCACTTT
TRBJ2-3 | TRBV2 | TRBD1 | NA | CASSEGRGPTDTQYF | TGTGCCAGCAGTGAAGGTAGGGGGCCCACAGATACGCAGTATTTT
TRBJ2-7 | TRBV6-6 | NA | NA | CASSYGGQTYEQYF | TGTGCCAGCAGTTACGGGGGACAAACCTACGAGCAGTACTTC
TRBJ2-3 | TRBV6-2/TRBV6-3 | TRBD2 | NA | CASSYPGGRAGGSTDTQYF | TGTGCCAGCAGTTACCCCGGTGGTAGAGCGGGGGGGAGCACAGATACGCAGTATTTT
TRBJ1-4 | TRBV28 | NA | NA | CASSSGSRNEKLFF | TGTGCCAGCAGTTCCGGGAGTCGAAATGAAAAACTGTTTTTT
TRBJ2-1 | TRBV30 | NA | NA | CAWSVQYNEQFF | TGTGCCTGGAGTGTACAATACAATGAGCAGTTCTTC
TRBJ1-4 | TRBV19 | NA | NA | CASFTGRPNEKLFF | TGTGCCAGTTTTACAGGTCGACCTAATGAAAAACTGTTTTTT
TRBJ2-5 | TRBV7-3 | TRBD1 | NA | CASSSTGGFQETQYF | TGTGCCAGCAGCTCGACAGGGGGCTTTCAAGAGACCCAGTACTTC
TRBJ2-7 | TRBV15 | NA | once | CATGSGGYGEQYF | TGTGCCACCGGTAGCGGTGGGTACGGAGAGCAGTACTTC
TRBJ1-5 | TRBV6-5 | TRBD1 | NA | CASSRKTGGGQPQHF | TGTGCCAGCAGCCGTAAGACAGGGGGCGGACAGCCCCAGCATTTT
TRBJ2-5 | TRBV4-2 | TRBD2 | NA | CASSQGTSGDLQETQYF | TGTGCCAGCAGCCAAGGGACTAGCGGGGATCTTCAAGAGACCCAGTACTTC
TRBJ1-2 | TRBV19 | NA | NA | CASSIGDGSYGYTF | TGTGCCAGTAGTATAGGGGACGGGAGTTATGGCTACACCTTC
TRBJ1-4 | TRBV6-5 | NA | NA | CASTPGVAGEKLFF | TGTGCCAGCACCCCGGGCGTCGCAGGGGAAAAACTGTTTTTT
TRBJ2-5 | TRBV5-1 | TRBD1 | NA | CASKPGQGTQETQYF | TGCGCCAGCAAACCTGGACAGGGCACACAAGAGACCCAGTACTTC
TRBJ2-1 | TRBV7-9 | TRBD2 | NA | CASSITLRRTSGGSSYNEQFF | TGTGCCAGCAGCATTACCCTCCGGAGGACTAGCGGGGGAAGCTCCTACAATGAGCAGTTCTTC
TRBJ2-2 | TRBV5-1 | NA | NA | CASSLVSGNTGELFF | TGCGCCAGCAGCTTGGTTTCCGGGAACACCGGGGAGCTGTTTTTT
TRBJ2-7 | TRBV5-1 | NA | NA | CASSSQGGKGPYEQYF | TGCGCCAGCAGCTCTCAGGGGGGAAAGGGACCCTACGAGCAGTACTTC
TRBJ2-3 | TRBV4-2 | NA | NA | CAFRGDSTDTQYF | TGTGCCTTCAGGGGAGATAGCACAGATACGCAGTATTTT
TRBJ2-2 | TRBV7-9 | TRBD1 | NA | CASSPWGRQGVTGELFF | TGTGCCAGCAGCCCGTGGGGGAGACAGGGTGTTACCGGGGAGCTGTTTTTT
TRBJ2-3 | TRBV5-1 | TRBD1 | NA | CASGGQASTDTQYF | TGCGCCAGCGGCGGACAGGCTAGCACAGATACGCAGTATTTT
TRBJ1-1 | TRBV7-9 | NA | NA | CASSFQNTEAFF | TGTGCCAGCAGCTTCCAGAACACTGAAGCTTTCTTT
TRBJ2-2 | TRBV4-1 | NA | NA | CASSPYTGELFF | TGCGCCAGCAGCCCGTACACCGGGGAGCTGTTTTTT
TRBJ1-6 | TRBV12-5 | NA | many | CASGLSGVYNSPLHF | TGTGCTAGTGGTTTGTCAGGGGTTTATAATTCACCCCTCCACTTT
TRBJ1-4 | TRBV3-1/TRBV3-2 | TRBD1 | NA | CASSRTGTGNEKLFF | TGTGCCAGCAGCCGCACCGGGACAGGGAATGAAAAACTGTTTTTT
TRBJ2-3 | TRBV9 | TRBD1 | NA | CASSARGDRGIDTQYF | TGTGCCAGCAGCGCCCGCGGGGACAGGGGAATAGATACGCAGTATTTT
TRBJ2-3 | TRBV11-3 | TRBD1 | NA | CASSGGQQGGTDTQYF | TGTGCCAGCAGCGGGGGTCAGCAGGGGGGCACAGATACGCAGTATTTT
TRBJ2-7 | TRBV5-6 | TRBD2 | NA | CASSLSPQREYEQYF | TGTGCCAGCAGCTTATCACCGCAGCGGGAGTACGAGCAGTACTTC
TRBJ1-2 | TRBV27 | NA | once | CASRPSGEGYGYTF | TGTGCCAGCAGGCCGAGCGGGGAGGGCTATGGCTACACCTTC